This TCR beta chain was found in a study of cytotoxic CD8 clonotypes in ibrutinib-treated CLL. This clone was detected once. As yet, its antigen is unknown. The junction and the germline gene differ at one end; a read error may be behind it. Findings and caveats of the study: Baseline-level clonality went beyond age-matched healthy donors and moved in step with circulating CD8+ T-cell counts. Clonality rose at ibrutinib response and fell back toward baseline at progression. With treatment, public clonotypes, which were uncommon, either contracted or remained stable.

Sequencing used immunoSEQ multiplex PCR; TCRdb keeps in-frame clones, though not all of them. The sample lists approximately 320,000 clones; roughly 71% were seen once. From germline, CDR1 is SGDLS and CDR2 YYNGEE. This CDR3 spans 13 amino acids. The TCR originated in a human donor with chronic lymphocytic leukemia. The sequenced sample was PBMCs, obtained after 36 months of ibrutinib treatment. V and J are TRBV9 and TRBJ1-2, with D possibly TRBD1 on 6 matching bases. CDR3 protein: CASSGSSGAALDF. The CDR3 DNA sequence: TGTGCCAGCAGCGGAAGCTCAGGGGCCGCTCTAGACTTC.